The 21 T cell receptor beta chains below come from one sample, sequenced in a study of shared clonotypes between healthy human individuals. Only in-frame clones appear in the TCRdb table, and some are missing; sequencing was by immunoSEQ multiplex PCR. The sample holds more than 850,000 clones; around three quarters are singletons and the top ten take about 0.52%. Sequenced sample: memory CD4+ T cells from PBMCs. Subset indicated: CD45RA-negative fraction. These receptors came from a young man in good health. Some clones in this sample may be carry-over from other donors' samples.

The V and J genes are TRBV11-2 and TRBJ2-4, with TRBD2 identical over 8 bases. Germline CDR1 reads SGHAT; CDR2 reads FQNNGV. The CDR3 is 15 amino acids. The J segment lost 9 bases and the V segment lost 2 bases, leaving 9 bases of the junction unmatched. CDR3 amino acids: CASSLLGRAWGIQYF. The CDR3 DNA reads TGTGCCAGCAGCTTACTCGGGAGGGCTTGGGGCATTCAGTACTTC.

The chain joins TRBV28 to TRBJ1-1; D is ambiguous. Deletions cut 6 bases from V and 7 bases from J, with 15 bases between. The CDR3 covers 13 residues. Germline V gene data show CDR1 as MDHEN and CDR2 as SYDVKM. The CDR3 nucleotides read TGTGCCAGCAGCCAACACCAGACGGGTGAAGCTTTCTTT. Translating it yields CASSQHQTGEAFF.

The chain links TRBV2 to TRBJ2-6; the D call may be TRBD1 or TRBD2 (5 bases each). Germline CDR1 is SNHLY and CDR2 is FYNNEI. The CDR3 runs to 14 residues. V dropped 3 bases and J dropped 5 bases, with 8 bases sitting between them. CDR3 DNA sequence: TGTGCCAGCAGTGAGGGGGTCTGGGCCAACGTCCTGACTTTC. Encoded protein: CASSEGVWANVLTF.

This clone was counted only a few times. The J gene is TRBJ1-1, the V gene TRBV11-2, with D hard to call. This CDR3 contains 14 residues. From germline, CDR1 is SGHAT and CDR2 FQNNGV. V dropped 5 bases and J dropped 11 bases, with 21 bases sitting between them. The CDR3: CASSHPRFGDVAFF. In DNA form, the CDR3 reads TGTGCCAGCAGCCACCCACGGTTTGGAGATGTGGCTTTCTTT.

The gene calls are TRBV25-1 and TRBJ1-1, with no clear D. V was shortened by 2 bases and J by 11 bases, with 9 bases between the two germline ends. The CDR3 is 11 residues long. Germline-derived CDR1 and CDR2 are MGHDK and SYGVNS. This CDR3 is CASSEGGRAFF. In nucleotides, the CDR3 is TGTGCCAGCAGTGAAGGTGGTAGGGCTTTCTTT. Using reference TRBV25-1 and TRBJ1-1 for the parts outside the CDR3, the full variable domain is EADIYQTPRYLVIGTGKKITLECSQTMGHDKMYWYQQDPGMELHLIHYSYGVNSTEKGDLSSESTVSRIRTEHFPLTLESARPSHTSQYLCASSEGGRAFFGQGTRLTVV.

CDR3 region: CASSSRPSQGTREKLFF. Written as DNA, the CDR3 is TGTGCCAGCAGCTCTCGGCCCTCACAGGGGACGAGGGAAAAACTGTTTTTT. V usage is TRBV11-2 and J usage is TRBJ1-4; TRBD1 matches at 7 bases. The CDR3 has 17 residues. Germline loops: CDR1 SGHAT, CDR2 FQNNGV. J was trimmed by 8 bases and V by 4 bases; bases with no gene match: 16.

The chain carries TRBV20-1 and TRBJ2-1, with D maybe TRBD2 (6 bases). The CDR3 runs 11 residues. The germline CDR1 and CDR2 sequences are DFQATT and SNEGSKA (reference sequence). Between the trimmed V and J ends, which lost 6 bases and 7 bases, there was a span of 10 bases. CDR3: CSAQAGNEQFF. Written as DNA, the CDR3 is TGCAGTGCCCAGGCGGGGAATGAGCAGTTCTTC.

The CDR3 DNA sequence: TGCGCCAGCAGCCAAGGAAGGGGGCTAGGGGCCAACGTCCTGACTTTC. It encodes CASSQGRGLGANVLTF. The rearrangement uses TRBV4-1 and TRBJ2-6; 7 bases line up with TRBD1. The CDR3 loop spans 16 amino acids. Germline CDR1 and CDR2: MGHRA and YSYEKL. Trimming at V came to 1 base and at J to 4 bases, leaving 4 bases not matched to a gene.

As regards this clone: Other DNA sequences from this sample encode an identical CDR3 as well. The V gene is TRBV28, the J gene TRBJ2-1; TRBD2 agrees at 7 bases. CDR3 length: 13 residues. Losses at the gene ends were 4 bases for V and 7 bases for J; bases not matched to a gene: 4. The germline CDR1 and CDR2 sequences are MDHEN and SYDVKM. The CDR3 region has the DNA TGTGCCAGCAGTTCCCGACTAGCAAATGAGCAGTTCTTC. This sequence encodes CASSSRLANEQFF.

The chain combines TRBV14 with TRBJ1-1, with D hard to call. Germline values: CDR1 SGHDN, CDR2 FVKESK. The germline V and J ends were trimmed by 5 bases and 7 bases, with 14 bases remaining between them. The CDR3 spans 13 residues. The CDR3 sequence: CASSSYQQGEAFF. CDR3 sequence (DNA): TGTGCCAGCAGCTCCTACCAACAAGGTGAAGCTTTCTTT.

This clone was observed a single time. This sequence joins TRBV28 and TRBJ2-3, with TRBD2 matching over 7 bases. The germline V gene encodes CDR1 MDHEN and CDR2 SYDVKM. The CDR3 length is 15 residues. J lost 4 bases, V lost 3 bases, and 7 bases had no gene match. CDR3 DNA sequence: TGTGCCAGCAGTTTGGGAGGGCCGCAGGCAGATACGCAGTATTTT. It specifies CASSLGGPQADTQYF. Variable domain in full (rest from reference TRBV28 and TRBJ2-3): DVKVTQSSRYLVKRTGEKVFLECVQDMDHENMFWYRQDPGLGLRLIYFSYDVKMKEKGDIPEGYSVSREKKERFSLILESASTNQTSMYLCASSLGGPQADTQYFGPGTRLTVL.

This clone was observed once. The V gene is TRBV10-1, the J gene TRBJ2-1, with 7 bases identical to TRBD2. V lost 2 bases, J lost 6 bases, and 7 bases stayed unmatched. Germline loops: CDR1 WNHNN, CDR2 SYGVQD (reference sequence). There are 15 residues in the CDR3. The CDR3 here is CASSERTRESNEQFF. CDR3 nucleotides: TGCGCCAGCAGTGAGCGGACTAGAGAGTCCAATGAGCAGTTCTTC.

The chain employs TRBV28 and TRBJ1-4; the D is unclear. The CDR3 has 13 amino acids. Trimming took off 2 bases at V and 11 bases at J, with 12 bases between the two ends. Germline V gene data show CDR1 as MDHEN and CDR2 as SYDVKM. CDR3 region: CASSLSGKKKLFF. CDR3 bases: TGTGCCAGCAGTTTAAGCGGAAAGAAGAAACTGTTTTTT.

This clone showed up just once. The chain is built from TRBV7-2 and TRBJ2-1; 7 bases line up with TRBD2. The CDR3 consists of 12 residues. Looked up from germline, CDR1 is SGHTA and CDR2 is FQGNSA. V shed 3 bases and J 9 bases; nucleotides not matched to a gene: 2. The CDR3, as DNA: TGTGCCAGCAGCTTGGGGGAGGGTGAGCAGTTCTTC. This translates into CASSLGEGEQFF.

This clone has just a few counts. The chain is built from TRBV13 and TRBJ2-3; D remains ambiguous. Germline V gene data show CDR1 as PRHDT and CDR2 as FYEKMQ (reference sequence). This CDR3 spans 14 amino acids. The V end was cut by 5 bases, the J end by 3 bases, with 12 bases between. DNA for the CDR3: TGTGCCAGCAGCCAAATGGCGGTTACAGATACGCAGTATTTT. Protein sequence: CASSQMAVTDTQYF. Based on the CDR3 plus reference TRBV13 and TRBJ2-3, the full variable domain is AAGVIQSPRHLIKEKRETATLKCYPIPRHDTVYWYQQGPGQDPQFLISFYEKMQSDKGSIPDRFSAQQFSDYHSELNMSSLELGDSALYFCASSQMAVTDTQYFGPGTRLTVL.

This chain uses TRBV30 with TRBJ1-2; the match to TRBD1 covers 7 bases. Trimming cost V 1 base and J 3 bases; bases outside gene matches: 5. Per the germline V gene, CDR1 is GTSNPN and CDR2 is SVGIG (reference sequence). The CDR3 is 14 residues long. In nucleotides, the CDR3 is TGTGCCTGGAGTGGCGGGACAGAGTACTATGGCTACACCTTC. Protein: CAWSGGTEYYGYTF. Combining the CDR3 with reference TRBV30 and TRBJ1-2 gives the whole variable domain SQTIHQWPATLVQPVGSPLSLECTVEGTSNPNLYWYRQAAGRGLQLLFYSVGIGQISSEVPQNLSASRPQDRQFILSSKKLLLSDSGFYLCAWSGGTEYYGYTFGSGTRLTVV.

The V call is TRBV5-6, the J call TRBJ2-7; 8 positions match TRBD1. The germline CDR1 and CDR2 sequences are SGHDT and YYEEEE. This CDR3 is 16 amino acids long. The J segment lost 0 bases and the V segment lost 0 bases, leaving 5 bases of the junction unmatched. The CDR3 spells CASSLGGTGRSYEQYF. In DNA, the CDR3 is TGTGCCAGCAGCTTGGGAGGGACAGGACGCTCCTACGAGCAGTACTTC. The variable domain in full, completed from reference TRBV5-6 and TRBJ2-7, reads DAGVTQSPTHLIKTRGQQVTLRCSPKSGHDTVSWYQQALGQGPQFIFQYYEEEERQRGNFPDRFSGHQFPNYSSELNVNALLLGDSALYLCASSLGGTGRSYEQYFGPGTRLTVT.

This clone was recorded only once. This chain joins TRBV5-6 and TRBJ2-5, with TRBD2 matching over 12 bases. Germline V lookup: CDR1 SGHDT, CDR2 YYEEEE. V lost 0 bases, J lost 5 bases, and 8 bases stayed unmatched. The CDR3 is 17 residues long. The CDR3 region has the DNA TGTGCCAGCAGCTTGGAGTCGACTAGCGGGAGTATGGAGACCCAGTACTTC. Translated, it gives CASSLESTSGSMETQYF.

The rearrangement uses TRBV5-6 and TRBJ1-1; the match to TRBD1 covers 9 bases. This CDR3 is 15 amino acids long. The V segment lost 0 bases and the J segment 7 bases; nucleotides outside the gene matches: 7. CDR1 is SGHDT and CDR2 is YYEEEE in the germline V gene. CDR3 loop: CASSLDRTGDYEAFF. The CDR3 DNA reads TGTGCCAGCAGCTTGGATCGGACAGGGGATTATGAAGCTTTCTTT.

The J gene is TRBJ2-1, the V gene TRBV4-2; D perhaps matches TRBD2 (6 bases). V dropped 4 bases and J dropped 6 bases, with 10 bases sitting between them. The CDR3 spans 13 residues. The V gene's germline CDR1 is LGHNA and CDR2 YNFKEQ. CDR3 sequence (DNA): TGTGCCAGCAGCCTAACGGGGGTCAATGAGCAGTTCTTC. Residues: CASSLTGVNEQFF.

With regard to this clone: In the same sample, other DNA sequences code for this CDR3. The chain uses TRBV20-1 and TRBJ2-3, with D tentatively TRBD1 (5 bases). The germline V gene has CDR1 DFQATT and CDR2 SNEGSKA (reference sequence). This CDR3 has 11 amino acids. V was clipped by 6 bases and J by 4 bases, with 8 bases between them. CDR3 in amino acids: CSARTPDTQYF. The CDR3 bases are TGCAGTGCCCGGACACCAGATACGCAGTATTTT.